This TCR beta chain comes out of a study of Ad26.COV2.S vaccination and SARS-CoV-2 variants. About the research overall: Intramuscular Ad26.COV2.S doses were given once or twice, 56 days apart.

Sample treatment: some 19 received Ad26.COV2.S at low or high dose, single or two shots; 5 received placebo; per-sample allocation not given. After the first vaccine or placebo injection, samples were drawn on day 63. Assay: immunoSEQ multiplex PCR; the TCRdb copy retains only in-frame clones and omits some. The sample comprises 360,000 or so clones, about nine tenths of which are singletons, and 1.5% to 2% rests with the top ten. The CDR3 loop spans 16 amino acids. The germline CDR1 and CDR2 sequences are MGHRA and YSYEKL. The V end was cut by 0 bases, the J end by 0 bases, with 9 bases between. The TCR was taken from a person aged 18-60 years who received the Ad26.COV2.S COVID-19 vaccine or a placebo. This chain joins TRBV4-1 and TRBJ2-1, with a possible D match to TRBD2 (6 bases). The input for sequencing was peripheral blood, taken in a trial of Ad26.COV2.S vaccine versus placebo. The CDR3 bases are TGCGCCAGCAGCCAAGAGGCGGGGTCCTCCTACAATGAGCAGTTCTTC. It codes for CASSQEAGSSYNEQFF.